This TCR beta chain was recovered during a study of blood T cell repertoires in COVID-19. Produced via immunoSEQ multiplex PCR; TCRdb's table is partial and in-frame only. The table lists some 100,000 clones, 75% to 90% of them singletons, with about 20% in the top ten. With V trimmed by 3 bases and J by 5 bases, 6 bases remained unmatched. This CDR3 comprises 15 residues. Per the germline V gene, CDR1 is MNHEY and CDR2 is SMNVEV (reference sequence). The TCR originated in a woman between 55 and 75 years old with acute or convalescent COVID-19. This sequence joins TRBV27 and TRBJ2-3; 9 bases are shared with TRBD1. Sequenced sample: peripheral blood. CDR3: CASSFMGTGRDTQYF. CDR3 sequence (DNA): TGTGCCAGCAGTTTCATGGGGACAGGGCGAGATACGCAGTATTTT.